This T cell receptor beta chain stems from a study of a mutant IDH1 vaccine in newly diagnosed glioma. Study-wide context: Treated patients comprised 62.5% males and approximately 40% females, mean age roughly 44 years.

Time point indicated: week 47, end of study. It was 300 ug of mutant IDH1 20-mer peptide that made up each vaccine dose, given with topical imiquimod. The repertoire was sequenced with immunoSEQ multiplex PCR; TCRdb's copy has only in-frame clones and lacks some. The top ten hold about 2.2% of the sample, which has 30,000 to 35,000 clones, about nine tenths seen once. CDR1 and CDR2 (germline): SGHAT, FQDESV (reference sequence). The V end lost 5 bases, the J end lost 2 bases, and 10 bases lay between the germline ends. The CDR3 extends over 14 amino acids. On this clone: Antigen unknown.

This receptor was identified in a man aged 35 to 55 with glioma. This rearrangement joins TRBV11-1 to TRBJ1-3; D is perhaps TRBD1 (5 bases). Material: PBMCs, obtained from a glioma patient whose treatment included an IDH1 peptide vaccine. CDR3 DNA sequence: TGTGCCAGCAGCAGCAAAGGGGCTGGAAACACCATATATTTT. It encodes CASSSKGAGNTIYF.